This T cell receptor beta chain came from a study of control samples from healthy donors and cancer patients. Libraries were prepared by immunoSEQ multiplex PCR; TCRdb keeps only in-frame clonotypes and omits some of them. The sample shows some 120,000 clones, about 93% of them seen only once. Germline assignment: CDR1 MNHEY and CDR2 SVGAGI. The length of the CDR3 is 14 residues. V gave up 5 bases and J gave up 4 bases; unmatched junction bases: 6. This rearrangement joins TRBV6-5 to TRBJ1-1, with 8 bases matching TRBD1. This clonotype was obtained from a man aged 25 to 40 in good health. Sequenced: blood. The CDR3 DNA sequence: TGTGCCAGCAGTAGGGACAGGAAGGGCACTGAAGCTTTCTTT. Protein: CASSRDRKGTEAFF.